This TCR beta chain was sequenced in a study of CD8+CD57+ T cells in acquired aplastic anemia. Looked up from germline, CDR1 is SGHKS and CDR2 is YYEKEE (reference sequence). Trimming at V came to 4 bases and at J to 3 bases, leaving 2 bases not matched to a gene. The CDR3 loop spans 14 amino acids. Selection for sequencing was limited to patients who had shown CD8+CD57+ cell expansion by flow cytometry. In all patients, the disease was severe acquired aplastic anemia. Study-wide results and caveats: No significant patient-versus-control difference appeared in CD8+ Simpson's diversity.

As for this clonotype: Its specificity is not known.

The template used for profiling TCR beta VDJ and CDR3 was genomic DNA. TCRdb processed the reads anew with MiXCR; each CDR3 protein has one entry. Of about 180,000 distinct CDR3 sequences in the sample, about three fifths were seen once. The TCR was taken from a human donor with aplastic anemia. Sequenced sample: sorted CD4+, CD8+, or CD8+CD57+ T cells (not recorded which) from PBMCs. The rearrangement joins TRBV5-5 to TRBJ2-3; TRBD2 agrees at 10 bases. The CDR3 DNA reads TGTGCCAGCAGCCATAGCGGGGGGACAGATACGCAGTATTTT. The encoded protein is CASSHSGGTDTQYF. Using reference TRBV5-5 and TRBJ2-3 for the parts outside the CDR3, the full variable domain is DAGVTQSPTHLIKTRGQQVTLRCSPISGHKSVSWYQQVLGQGPQFIFQYYEKEERGRGNFPDRFSARQFPNYSSELNVNALLLGDSALYLCASSHSGGTDTQYFGPGTRLTVL.